These 6 T cell receptor beta chains share one sample of origin, sequenced in a study of blood T cell repertoires in COVID-19. TCRdb's copy holds only in-frame clones and misses some; the assay was immunoSEQ multiplex PCR. The data contain about 170,000 clones, 80% to 90% of them singletons. Sample: peripheral blood. The source of these receptors is a woman aged 70-85 years with COVID-19, enrolled during active disease.

V is TRBV4-2 and J is TRBJ2-2, with 13 nucleotides matching TRBD2. This CDR3 has 18 amino acids. Germline V gene sequence: CDR1 LGHNA, CDR2 YNFKEQ. Germline trimming cut 2 bases from V and 2 bases from J; bases unmatched to any gene: 5. The CDR3: CASSQPTSGRANTGELFF. In nucleotides, the CDR3 is TGTGCCAGCAGCCAACCTACTAGCGGGAGGGCTAACACCGGGGAGCTGTTTTTT.

The V call is TRBV2, the J call TRBJ2-5; 11 bases map to TRBD1. The CDR3 contains 15 residues. Unmatched junction bases numbered 8, after V lost 6 bases and J lost 5 bases. Per the germline V gene, CDR1 is SNHLY and CDR2 is FYNNEI. DNA for the CDR3: TGTGCCAGCAGCGAGGACAGGGGGCGGGGGGAGACCCAGTACTTC. It specifies CASSEDRGRGETQYF.

The chain couples TRBV28 to TRBJ1-6, with D possibly being TRBD1 (5 bases). CDR3 size: 15 residues. Germline V gene data show CDR1 as MDHEN and CDR2 as SYDVKM. Trimming shortened V by 3 bases and J by 7 bases, and 13 bases separated the two germline ends. The CDR3 sequence: CASSFGSGANSPLHF. CDR3 bases: TGTGCCAGCAGTTTTGGATCTGGGGCAAATTCACCCCTCCACTTT.

The V call is TRBV9, the J call TRBJ2-3, with D unclear. Germline values: CDR1 SGDLS, CDR2 YYNGEE. The V end was cut by 2 bases, the J end by 1 base, with 5 bases between. The CDR3 covers 13 residues. The CDR3 region is CASSVSGTDTQYF. CDR3 sequence (DNA): TGTGCCAGCAGCGTGTCTGGCACAGATACGCAGTATTTT.

The V call is TRBV11-2, the J call TRBJ2-1, with D perhaps matching TRBD2 (5 bases). Germline V gene data show CDR1 as SGHAT and CDR2 as FQNNGV. The V end lost 5 bases, the J end lost 7 bases, and 9 bases lay between the germline ends. There are 12 residues in the CDR3. CDR3 sequence (DNA): TGTGCCAGCAGCATCGGGGTTAATGAGCAGTTCTTC. It translates to CASSIGVNEQFF.

The chain is built from TRBV12-3 or TRBV12-4 and TRBJ2-1, with unresolved D. This CDR3 region has 12 residues. The V and J ends lost 2 bases and 7 bases respectively, with 6 bases between them. In DNA form, the CDR3 reads TGTGCCAGCAGTTTATTCGGGAATGAGCAGTTCTTC. Translated, it gives CASSLFGNEQFF.